A selection of T cell receptor beta chains follows, all from one sample in a study of patients and donors after allogeneic stem cell transplantation. MiXCR, applied by TCRdb to the RT-PCR reads, yields one record per CDR3 protein. Of hundreds of thousands of distinct CDR3 sequences in the sample, 16% were seen once. Specimen: blood, either unsorted or a sorted T cell fraction (not recorded which). All receptors come from a human donor who was either an allogeneic HSCT recipient or a stem cell or donor lymphocyte infusion donor (not recorded which). It is not recorded whose cells these are; they may come from a transplant donor. Each CDR3 is given with its conserved first and last residue. A D gene is named only where the DNA matches it firmly. Expanded clones get a size class; other rows say once, few or many, or leave the size out.

D gene	V gene	clone size	J gene	CDR3 DNA	CDR3 protein
NA	TRBV5-1	few	TRBJ2-1	TGCGCCAGCCACCTATGGGACACAACCTACAATGAGCAGTTCTTC	CASHLWDTTYNEQFF
TRBD1	TRBV10-3	NA	TRBJ1-5	TGTGCCATCAGTCCCCGGGACAGTAGCAATCAGCCCCAGCATTTT	CAISPRDSSNQPQHF
NA	TRBV28	NA	TRBJ1-3	TGTGCCAGCAGTTTTCTGAGAGACTCAGTGACTTACTCTGGAAACACCATATATTTT	CASSFLRDSVTYSGNTIYF
NA	TRBV4-1	NA	TRBJ1-4	TGCGCCAGCAGCCGGCCAGAGGAAAAACTGTTTTTT	CASSRPEEKLFF
NA	TRBV12-3/TRBV12-4	many	TRBJ1-5	TGTGCCAGCAGTTTGAACAATCAGCCCCAGCATTTT	CASSLNNQPQHF
TRBD2	TRBV18	NA	TRBJ2-7	TGTGCCAGCTCACCGGGACTAGCGGGTCAGCGGTCCTACGAGCAGTACTTC	CASSPGLAGQRSYEQYF
NA	TRBV2	NA	TRBJ2-3	TGTGCCAGCAGTGATGGGCCGCGGCCGCCCACAGATACGCAGTATTTT	CASSDGPRPPTDTQYF
TRBD2	TRBV4-1	few	TRBJ2-3	TGCGCCAGCAGCCAAGCCCAGCGGGGACTGGATACGCAGTATTTT	CASSQAQRGLDTQYF
TRBD2	TRBV6-5	few	TRBJ2-2	TGTGCCAGCATGTTACGGGGGGTCCCGAGCACCGGGGAGCTGTTTTTT	CASMLRGVPSTGELFF
NA	TRBV12-3/TRBV12-4	many	TRBJ1-1	TGTGCCAGCAGTCGGGGTTCCATGAACACTGAAGCTTTCTTT	CASSRGSMNTEAFF
TRBD1	TRBV18	few	TRBJ1-2	TGTGCCAGCACCCGGGACAGGGCTGGCTACACCTTC	CASTRDRAGYTF
NA	TRBV30	few	TRBJ1-2	TGTGCCTGGGCAGTTGGGAGGGGATATGGCTACACCTTC	CAWAVGRGYGYTF
TRBD2	TRBV20-1	few	TRBJ2-7	TGCAGTGCTAGCGGCGGGAGTAAGTACGAGCAGTACTTC	CSASGGSKYEQYF
NA	TRBV11-1	few	TRBJ2-1	TGTGCCAGCAGCCCAAGACGTAGGTACAATGAGCAGTTCTTC	CASSPRRRYNEQFF
NA	TRBV12-3/TRBV12-4	NA	TRBJ2-5	TGTGCCAGCAGTTACCTGGTGGGAGAGGGCCAAGAGACCCAGTACTTC	CASSYLVGEGQETQYF
NA	TRBV7-9	NA	TRBJ1-1	TGTGCCAGCAGCCAAAACATCATGAACACTGAAGCTTTCTTT	CASSQNIMNTEAFF
NA	TRBV9	few	TRBJ2-7	TGTGCCAGCAGCGCGGTGGGGGGCCGGGGCGAGCAGTACTTC	CASSAVGGRGEQYF
TRBD2	TRBV10-3	NA	TRBJ2-6	TGTGCCATCAGTGGGACTAGCCGGGACTCTGGGGCCAACGTCCTGACTTTC	CAISGTSRDSGANVLTF
TRBD2	TRBV6-1	many	TRBJ2-3	TGTGCCAGCAGTGACGGGACTAGCGGCACAGATACGCAGTATTTT	CASSDGTSGTDTQYF
NA	TRBV7-3	NA	TRBJ2-1	TGTGCCAGCAGCTTAAGGTGGAATCAACCCTTC	CASSLRWNQPF
NA	TRBV29-1	many	TRBJ2-3	TGCAGCGTCTTGGCAGCGGCGGGAGATACGCAGTATTTT	CSVLAAAGDTQYF
NA	TRBV5-1	few	TRBJ1-5	TGCGCCAGCAGCTTGGGTCCGGCGGATAATAGCAATCAGCCCCAGCATTTT	CASSLGPADNSNQPQHF
NA	TRBV6-1	NA	TRBJ1-1	TGTGCCAGCGCAGGTTTTTCTGAAGCTTTCTTT	CASAGFSEAFF
TRBD1	TRBV5-1	few	TRBJ1-1	TGCGCCAGCAGCTTGACCGGGACAGGGTCAACTGAAGCTTTCTTT	CASSLTGTGSTEAFF
TRBD2	TRBV5-1	NA	TRBJ2-7	TGCGCCAGCAGCCCTAGTAGGCCTAGCGGGAACTTCGAGCAGTACTTC	CASSPSRPSGNFEQYF
NA	TRBV29-1	NA	TRBJ1-3	TGCAGCGTTGCTCCCGGGACGGCTGGAAACATATATTTT	CSVAPGTAGNIYF
TRBD1	TRBV10-3	few	TRBJ1-1	TGTGCCATCAGAAGACAGGGGAACACTGAAGCTTTCTTT	CAIRRQGNTEAFF
NA	TRBV12-3/TRBV12-4	few	TRBJ2-2	TGTGCCAGCAGTTTACGGGGGCTTAGTTTTACCGGGGAGCTGTTTTTT	CASSLRGLSFTGELFF
NA	TRBV12-3/TRBV12-4	few	TRBJ1-1	TGTGCCAGCAGTTTAGCGCTCGGGGGCAAGAACACTGAAGCTTTCTTT	CASSLALGGKNTEAFF
TRBD1	TRBV24-1	NA	TRBJ2-3	TGTGCCACCAGAGCAGGGGGCCGCACAGATACGCAGTATTTT	CATRAGGRTDTQYF
TRBD2	TRBV2	few	TRBJ2-3	TGTGCCAGCAGTGCTCGGACTAGCGGGAGCACAGATACGCAGTATTTT	CASSARTSGSTDTQYF
NA	TRBV28	few	TRBJ2-7	TGTGCCAGCAGTCCGTGGGCAGAGAGCTCCTACGAGCAGTACTTC	CASSPWAESSYEQYF